Listed below are T cell receptor beta chains from one sample, sequenced in a study of shared clonotypes between healthy human individuals. TCRdb's table, derived via immunoSEQ multiplex PCR, lists solely in-frame clones and lacks some. The data contain more than 450,000 clones, less than 85% of them seen just once; the ten biggest clones take up 10% to 15%. Sequencing was carried out using PBMCs. The receptors come from a woman in her thirties or forties in good health. Some clones in this sample may be carry-over from other donors' samples. Each CDR3 is given without its conserved first and last residue.

V gene	J gene	CDR3 protein
TRBV14	TRBJ2-1	ASSSLAGGYNEQF
TRBV19	TRBJ2-7	ASRGTGLYEQY
TRBV5-1	TRBJ2-3	ASSLNGRGADTQY
TRBV7-2	TRBJ1-5	ASSPPGRPQH
TRBV6-1	TRBJ2-2	ASSEGAGNTGELF
TRBV19	TRBJ2-1	ASSIDRDLAEQF
TRBV6-1	TRBJ2-7	ASSEALGQSSAEQY
TRBV6-5	TRBJ2-1	ASSYSPSGIGNEQF
TRBV9	TRBJ1-1	ASSVGPEQNTEAF
TRBV28	TRBJ1-1	ASSRQGASTEAF
TRBV4-1	TRBJ2-3	ASSQGPSVVGDTQY
TRBV9	TRBJ1-2	ASSPSNYGYT
TRBV27	TRBJ2-1	ASSFYDRRPLPYNEQF
TRBV4-2	TRBJ2-5	ASSQVTLAGETQY
TRBV28	TRBJ2-2	ASRRGVMAAAGELF
TRBV18	TRBJ2-7	ASSEGGAELYEQY
TRBV9	TRBJ1-1	ASSVEGQGGTEAF
TRBV6-5	TRBJ1-5	ATTGANQPQH
TRBV18	TRBJ1-5	ASSIGQSNQPQH
TRBV7-9	TRBJ2-2	ASSLTGETGELF
TRBV10-3	TRBJ2-7	AISDWIHEQY
TRBV6-5	TRBJ2-7	ASRWTSGRYEQY
TRBV28	TRBJ2-5	ASNIVSGGGSTQY
TRBV19	TRBJ2-1	ASSQRQIYNEQF
TRBV4-1	TRBJ2-7	ASSQERGRAVDEQY
TRBV11-2	TRBJ1-3	ASSLEASGNTIY
TRBV2	TRBJ2-1	ASSEEIKRERGLDEQF
TRBV4-1	TRBJ1-5	ASSLGRTDVKPQH
TRBV9	TRBJ1-1	ASGAGVTRQGSSEAF
TRBV7-9	TRBJ2-7	ASSPSGLAGVGEQY
TRBV18	TRBJ2-3	ASSPLAGGPSDTQY
TRBV6-5	TRBJ2-2	ASSSRLARTGELF
TRBV7-2	TRBJ2-5	ASSLGIRVGETQY
TRBV23-1	TRBJ2-7	ASSWKAFQERRHHRYEQY
TRBV28	TRBJ2-1	ASSSGGGLGRRI
TRBV19	TRBJ2-5	ASSIRGGETQY
TRBV9	TRBJ1-1	ASSGGVPLSRGKMNTEAF
TRBV7-3	TRBJ2-7	ASSSGVRDEQY
TRBV6-5	TRBJ2-1	ASSSTSRHAF
TRBV11-2	TRBJ1-1	ASSLNRNTEAF
TRBV28	TRBJ1-1	ASSPATGYTEAF
TRBV7-9	TRBJ1-3	ASSPPAVDTIY
TRBV6-6	TRBJ1-2	ASSYSGRQEAHGYT
TRBV7-3	TRBJ2-3	ASSLTGTSHVTDTQY
TRBV4-1	TRBJ2-1	ASSPGLAGENEQF
TRBV19	TRBJ1-4	ASGVSTNEKLF
TRBV15	TRBJ2-3	ATSPPGRPSTDTQY
TRBV7-2	TRBJ1-3	ASSVRTGNTIY
TRBV10-3	TRBJ2-7	AIKREREQY
TRBV6-4	TRBJ2-1	ASSVGIYNEQF
TRBV4-2	TRBJ2-7	ASSQGTSGNYEQY
TRBV27	TRBJ2-2	ASSLGVLSTGELF
TRBV19	TRBJ1-5	ASTREGGWGNQPQH
TRBV5-1	TRBJ2-2	ASSPLGGRGTGELF
TRBV6-1	TRBJ1-1	ASSPYRALNTEAF